This T cell receptor (beta chain) originates from a study of blood T cells in healthy people across ages. V gave up 4 bases and J gave up 7 bases; unmatched junction bases: 7. CDR1 is LGHNA and CDR2 is YSLEER in the germline V gene. This CDR3 comprises 14 residues. With a J-beta primer mix and a sample-barcoded 5' primer, a second PCR ran about 7 to 11 cycles. Each CDR3 protein is one row after TCRdb ran MiXCR on the 5' RACE reads. The sample has about 800,000 distinct CDR3 sequences, more than 45% seen once. The rearrangement uses TRBV4-3 and TRBJ2-1; 7 bases fit TRBD2. Sequenced material: blood. This clonotype was sampled from a man under 40 in good health. This CDR3 is CASSPSGGLNEQFF. The CDR3 region has the DNA TGCGCCAGCAGCCCTAGCGGAGGGCTGAATGAGCAGTTCTTC.